Only a few counts were recorded for the clone carrying this T cell receptor (beta chain). Authors' processing steps: Estimates of nucleated cell counts were drawn from the amplification of reference gene primers. Clones were sequenced by immunoSEQ multiplex PCR, and TCRdb holds only the in-frame ones, with some missing. The V and J calls and the clone size are those of that table, but D and trimming were determined from the DNA. This sample yields under 100,000 clones, of which more than 60% are seen a single time; less than 20% belongs to the top ten. The sample originates from a study of blood T cell repertoires in COVID-19. Across the study: Acute-phase and convalescent COVID-19 samples originated in the United States, Italy and Spain. The cDNA or gDNA used as material had been derived from T cells, B-cell-depleted T cells, or PBMCs.

CDR1 and CDR2 (germline): SGHDT, YYEEEE. The CDR3 is made up of 13 amino acids. V was pared by 1 base and J by 7 bases, with 8 bases between. The sequence derives from a woman older than 75 with active or convalescent COVID-19. This rearrangement joins TRBV5-6 to TRBJ1-4; D is undetermined. Sequenced sample: peripheral blood. CDR3 loop: CASSLIRGEKLFF. The CDR3 DNA is TGTGCCAGCAGCTTGATAAGAGGTGAAAAACTGTTTTTT.